This T cell receptor beta chain was captured by sequencing in a study of cytomegalovirus exposure and HLA in healthy donors. The PCR had 60 Vbeta and 13 Jbeta primers. Method: immunoSEQ multiplex PCR; TCRdb's copy keeps in-frame clones and lacks some. The profile covers 150,000 to 200,000 clones, with 70% to 85% appearing a single time and about 2.5% taken by the ten largest. Study-wide results and caveats: In vitro assays verified that three CMV-associated chains recognized CMV antigens specifically.

In regard to this clone: Its antigen is currently unknown.

The CDR3 contains 12 residues. Germline V lookup: CDR1 SGHTA, CDR2 FQGTGA. Trimming removed 2 bases at V and 8 bases at J, with 7 bases between. Healthy bone marrow donors made up the donor group. This clonotype originated in a human donor in good health. Sequenced input: PBMCs. The chain joins TRBV7-3 to TRBJ2-1; maybe TRBD2 (5 bases). DNA of the CDR3: TGTGCCAGCAGCTTATACGGGGATGAGCAGTTCTTC. Its translation: CASSLYGDEQFF.